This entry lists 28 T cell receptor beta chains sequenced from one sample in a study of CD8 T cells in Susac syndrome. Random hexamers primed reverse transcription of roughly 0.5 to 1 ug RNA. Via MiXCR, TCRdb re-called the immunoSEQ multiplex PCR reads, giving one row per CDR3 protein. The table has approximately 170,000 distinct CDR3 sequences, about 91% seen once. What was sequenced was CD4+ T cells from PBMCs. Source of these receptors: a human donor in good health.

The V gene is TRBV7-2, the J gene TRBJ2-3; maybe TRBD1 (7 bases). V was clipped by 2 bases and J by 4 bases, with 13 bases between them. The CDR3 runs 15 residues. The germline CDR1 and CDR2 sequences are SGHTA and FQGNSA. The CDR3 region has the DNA TGTGCCAGCAGCTTACGTCAGGGGGGCGCAGATACGCAGTATTTT. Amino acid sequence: CASSLRQGGADTQYF.

For the CDR3, the DNA is TGTGCCAGCAGCCAGAGCCAAGAGGCCGAGCAGTACTTC. It is translated as CASSQSQEAEQYF. The chain joins TRBV6-6 to TRBJ2-7, with D unresolved. Germline V gene lookup returns CDR1 MNHNY and CDR2 SVGAGI (reference sequence). This CDR3 has 13 amino acids. V was trimmed by 6 bases and J by 6 bases, leaving 15 bases between them.

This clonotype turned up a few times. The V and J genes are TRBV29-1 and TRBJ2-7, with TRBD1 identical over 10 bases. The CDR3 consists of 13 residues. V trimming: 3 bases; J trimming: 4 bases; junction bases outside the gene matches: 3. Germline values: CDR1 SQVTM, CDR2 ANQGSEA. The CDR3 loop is CSVETGGRYEQYF. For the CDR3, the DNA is TGCAGCGTTGAGACAGGGGGCAGGTACGAGCAGTACTTC.

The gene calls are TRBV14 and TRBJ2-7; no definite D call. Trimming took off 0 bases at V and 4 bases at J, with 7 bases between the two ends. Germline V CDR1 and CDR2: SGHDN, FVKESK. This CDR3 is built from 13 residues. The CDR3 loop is CASSQDLPYEQYF. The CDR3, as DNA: TGTGCCAGCAGCCAAGATCTACCTTACGAGCAGTACTTC.

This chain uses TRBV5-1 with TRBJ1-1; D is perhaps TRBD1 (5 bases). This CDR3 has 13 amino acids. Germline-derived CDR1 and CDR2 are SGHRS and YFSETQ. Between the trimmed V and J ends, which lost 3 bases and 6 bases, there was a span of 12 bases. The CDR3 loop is CASSSPGGPEAFF. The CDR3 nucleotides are TGCGCCAGCAGCTCCCCTGGGGGACCTGAAGCTTTCTTT.

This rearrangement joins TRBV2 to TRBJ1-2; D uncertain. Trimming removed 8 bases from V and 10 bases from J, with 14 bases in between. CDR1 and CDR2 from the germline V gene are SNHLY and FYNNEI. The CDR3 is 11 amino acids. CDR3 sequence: CASLTWGVYTF. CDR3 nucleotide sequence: TGTGCCAGCCTTACATGGGGAGTCTACACCTTC.

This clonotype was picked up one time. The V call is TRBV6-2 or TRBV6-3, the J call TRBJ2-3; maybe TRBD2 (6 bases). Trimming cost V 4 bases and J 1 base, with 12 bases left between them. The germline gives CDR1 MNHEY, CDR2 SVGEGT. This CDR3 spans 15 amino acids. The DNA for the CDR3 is TGTGCCAGCAGTTTTTGGCGGGACCGCACAGATACGCAGTATTTT. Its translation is CASSFWRDRTDTQYF.

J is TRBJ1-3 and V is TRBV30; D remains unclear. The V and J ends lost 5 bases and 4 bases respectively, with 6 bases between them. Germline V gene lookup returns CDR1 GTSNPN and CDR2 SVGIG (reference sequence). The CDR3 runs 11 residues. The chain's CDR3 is CAWATGNTIYF. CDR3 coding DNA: TGTGCCTGGGCGACAGGAAACACCATATATTTT. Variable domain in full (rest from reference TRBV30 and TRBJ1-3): SQTIHQWPATLVQPVGSPLSLECTVEGTSNPNLYWYRQAAGRGLQLLFYSVGIGQISSEVPQNLSASRPQDRQFILSSKKLLLSDSGFYLCAWATGNTIYFGEGSWLTVV.

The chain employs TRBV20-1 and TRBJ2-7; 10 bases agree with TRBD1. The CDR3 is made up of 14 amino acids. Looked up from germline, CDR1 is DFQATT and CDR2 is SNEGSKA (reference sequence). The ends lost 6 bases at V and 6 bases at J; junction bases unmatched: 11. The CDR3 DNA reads TGCAGTGCAAACCCCGAGACAGGGGGCCGCGAGCAGTACTTC. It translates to CSANPETGGREQYF.

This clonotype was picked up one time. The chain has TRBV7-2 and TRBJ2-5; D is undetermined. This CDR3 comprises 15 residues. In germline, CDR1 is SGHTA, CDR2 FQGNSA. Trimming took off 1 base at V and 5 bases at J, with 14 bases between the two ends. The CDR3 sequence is CASSLEGSFRETQYF. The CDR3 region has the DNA TGTGCCAGCAGCTTAGAAGGTAGTTTTAGGGAGACCCAGTACTTC.

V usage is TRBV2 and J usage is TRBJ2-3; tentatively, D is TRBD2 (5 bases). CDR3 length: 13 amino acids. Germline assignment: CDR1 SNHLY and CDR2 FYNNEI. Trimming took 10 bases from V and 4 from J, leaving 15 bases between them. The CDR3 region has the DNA TGTGCCATACCCTCGGTGGGAGCAGATACGCAGTATTTT. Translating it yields CAIPSVGADTQYF.

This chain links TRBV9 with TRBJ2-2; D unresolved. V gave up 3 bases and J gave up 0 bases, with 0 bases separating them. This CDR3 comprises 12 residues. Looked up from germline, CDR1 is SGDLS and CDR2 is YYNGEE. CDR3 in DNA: TGTGCCAGCAGCGCGAACACCGGGGAGCTGTTTTTT. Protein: CASSANTGELFF.

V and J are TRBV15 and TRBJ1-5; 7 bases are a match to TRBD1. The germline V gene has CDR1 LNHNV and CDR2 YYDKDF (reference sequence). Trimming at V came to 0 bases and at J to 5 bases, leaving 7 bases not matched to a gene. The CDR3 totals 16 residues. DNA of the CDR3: TGTGCCACCAGCAGAGAGATAACAGGGGCCGATCAGCCCCAGCATTTT. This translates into CATSREITGADQPQHF.

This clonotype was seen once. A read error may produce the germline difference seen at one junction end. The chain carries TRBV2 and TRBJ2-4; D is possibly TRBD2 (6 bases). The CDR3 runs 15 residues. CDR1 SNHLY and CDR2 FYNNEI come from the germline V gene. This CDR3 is CAGSEFGGAGNIQYF. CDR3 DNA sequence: TGTGCCGGCAGTGAATTTGGGGGAGCGGGAAACATTCAGTACTTC. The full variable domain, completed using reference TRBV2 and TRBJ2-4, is EPEVTQTPSHQVTQMGQEVILRCVPISNHLYFYWYRQILGQKVEFLVSFYNNEISEKSEIFDDQFSVERPDGSNFTLKIRSTKLEDSAMYFCAGSEFGGAGNIQYFGAGTRLSVL.

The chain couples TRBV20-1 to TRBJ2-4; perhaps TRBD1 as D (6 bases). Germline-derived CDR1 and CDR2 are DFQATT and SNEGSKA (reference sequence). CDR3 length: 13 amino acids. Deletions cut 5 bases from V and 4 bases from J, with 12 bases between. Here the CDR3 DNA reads TGCAGTGCTGTCCGTAGGGGGAAAAACATTCAGTACTTC. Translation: CSAVRRGKNIQYF.

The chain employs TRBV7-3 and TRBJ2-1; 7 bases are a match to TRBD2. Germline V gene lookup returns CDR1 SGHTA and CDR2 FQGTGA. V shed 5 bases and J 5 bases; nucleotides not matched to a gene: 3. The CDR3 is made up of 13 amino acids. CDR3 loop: CASSPGLHNEQFF. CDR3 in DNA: TGTGCCAGCAGCCCGGGACTACACAATGAGCAGTTCTTC.

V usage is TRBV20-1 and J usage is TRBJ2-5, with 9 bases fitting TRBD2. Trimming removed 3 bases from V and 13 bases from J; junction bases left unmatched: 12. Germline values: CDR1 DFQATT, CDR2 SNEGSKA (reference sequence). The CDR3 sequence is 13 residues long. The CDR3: CSASETSGPEGYF. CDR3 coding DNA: TGCAGTGCTAGCGAGACTAGCGGTCCCGAGGGGTACTTC.

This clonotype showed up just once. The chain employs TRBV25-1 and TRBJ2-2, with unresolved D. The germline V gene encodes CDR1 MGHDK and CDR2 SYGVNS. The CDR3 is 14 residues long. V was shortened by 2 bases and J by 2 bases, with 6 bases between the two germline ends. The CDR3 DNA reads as TGTGCCAGCAGTGAACCACACAACACCGGGGAGCTGTTTTTT. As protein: CASSEPHNTGELFF.

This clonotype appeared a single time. CDR3 DNA: TGTGCCAGCAGTCTCCACGAATCTAACTATGGCTACACCTTC. It specifies CASSLHESNYGYTF. The chain joins TRBV27 to TRBJ1-2; D unresolved. CDR1 MNHEY and CDR2 SMNVEV come from the germline V gene (reference sequence). V was cut by 5 bases and J by 0 bases, with 10 bases left in between. The CDR3 is made up of 14 amino acids.

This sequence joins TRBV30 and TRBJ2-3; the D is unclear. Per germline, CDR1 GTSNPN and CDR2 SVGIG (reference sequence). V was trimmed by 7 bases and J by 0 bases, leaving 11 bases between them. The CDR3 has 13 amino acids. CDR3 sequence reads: CALDSQSTDTQYF. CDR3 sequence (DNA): TGTGCCTTGGATAGCCAGAGCACAGATACGCAGTATTTT.

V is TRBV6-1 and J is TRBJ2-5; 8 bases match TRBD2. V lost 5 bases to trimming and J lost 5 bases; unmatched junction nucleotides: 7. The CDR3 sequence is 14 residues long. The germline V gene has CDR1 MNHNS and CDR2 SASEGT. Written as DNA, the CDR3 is TGTGCCAGCAGTCCTAGCGGGCGGAGGGAGACCCAGTACTTC. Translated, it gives CASSPSGRRETQYF.

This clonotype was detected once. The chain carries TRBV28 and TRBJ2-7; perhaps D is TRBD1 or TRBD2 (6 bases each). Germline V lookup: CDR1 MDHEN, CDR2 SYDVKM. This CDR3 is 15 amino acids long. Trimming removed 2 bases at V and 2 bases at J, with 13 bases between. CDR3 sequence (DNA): TGTGCCAGCAGTTTAAGGGGGGCCCTCCCCTACGAGCAGTACTTC. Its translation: CASSLRGALPYEQYF. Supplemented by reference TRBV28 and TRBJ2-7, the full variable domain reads DVKVTQSSRYLVKRTGEKVFLECVQDMDHENMFWYRQDPGLGLRLIYFSYDVKMKEKGDIPEGYSVSREKKERFSLILESASTNQTSMYLCASSLRGALPYEQYFGPGTRLTVT.

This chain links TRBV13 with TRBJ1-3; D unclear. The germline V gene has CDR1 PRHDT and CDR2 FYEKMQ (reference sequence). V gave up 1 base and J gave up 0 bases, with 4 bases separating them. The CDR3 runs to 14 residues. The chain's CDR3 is CASSLAVSGNTIYF. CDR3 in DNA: TGTGCCAGCAGCTTAGCAGTCTCTGGAAACACCATATATTTT.

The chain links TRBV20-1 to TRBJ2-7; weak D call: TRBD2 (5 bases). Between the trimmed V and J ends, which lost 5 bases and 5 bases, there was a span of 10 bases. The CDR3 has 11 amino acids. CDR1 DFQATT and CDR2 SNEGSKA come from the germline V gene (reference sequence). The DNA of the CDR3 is TGCAGTGCTGACGGGAAACACGAGCAGTACTTC. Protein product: CSADGKHEQYF.

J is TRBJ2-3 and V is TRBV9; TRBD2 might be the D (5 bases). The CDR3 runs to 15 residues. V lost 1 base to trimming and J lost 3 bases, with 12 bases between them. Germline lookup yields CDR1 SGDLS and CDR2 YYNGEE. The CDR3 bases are TGTGCCAGCAGCGTAAGCCCCGGGGAGACAGATACGCAGTATTTT. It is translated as CASSVSPGETDTQYF.

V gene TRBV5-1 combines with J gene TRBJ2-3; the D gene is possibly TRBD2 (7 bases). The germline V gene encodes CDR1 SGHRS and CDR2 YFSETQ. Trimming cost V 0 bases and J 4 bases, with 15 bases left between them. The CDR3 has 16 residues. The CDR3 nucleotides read TGCGCCAGCAGCTTGGTCGGGGGGCCAGGCTCAGATACGCAGTATTTT. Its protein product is CASSLVGGPGSDTQYF.

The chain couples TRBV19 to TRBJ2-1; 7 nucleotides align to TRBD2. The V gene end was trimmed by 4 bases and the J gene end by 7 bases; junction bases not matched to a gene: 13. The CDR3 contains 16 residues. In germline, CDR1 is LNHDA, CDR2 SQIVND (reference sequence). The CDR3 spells CASSRQTGGLGNEQFF. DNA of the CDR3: TGTGCCAGTAGTAGACAAACGGGAGGCCTTGGGAATGAGCAGTTCTTC.

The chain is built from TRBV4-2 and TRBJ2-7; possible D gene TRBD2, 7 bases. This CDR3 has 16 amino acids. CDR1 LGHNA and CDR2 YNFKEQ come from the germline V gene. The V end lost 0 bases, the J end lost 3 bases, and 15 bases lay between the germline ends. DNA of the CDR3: TGTGCCAGCAGCCAAGATCAAGGGGGAGGGGACTACGAGCAGTACTTC. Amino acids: CASSQDQGGGDYEQYF.